This T cell receptor (beta chain) was identified during a study of blood T cells in healthy people across ages. A J-beta primer mix and a sample-barcoded 5' primer were used in a second PCR of roughly 6 to 11 cycles. Each CDR3 protein gets one entry after TCRdb re-called the 5' RACE reads with MiXCR. The sample contains approximately 730,000 distinct CDR3 sequences, roughly 50% of which appear only once. Study outcomes and limitations: With unsorted PBMCs, a conclusive comparison of naive versus antigen-experienced cells was not possible.

The V segment lost 0 bases and the J segment 0 bases; nucleotides outside the gene matches: 1. The CDR3 spans 15 residues. Germline values: CDR1 LGHDT, CDR2 YNNKEL (reference sequence). In the case of this clonotype: Its antigen is unknown.

V gene TRBV3-1 combines with J gene TRBJ1-1; the match to TRBD1 covers 7 bases. The clonotype originates from an elderly man in good health. Material for sequencing was blood. CDR3 nucleotides: TGTGCCAGCAGCCAAGAACAGGGGATGAACACTGAAGCTTTCTTT. This sequence encodes CASSQEQGMNTEAFF.